The T cell receptor beta chain described here comes from a study of T cells in Graves' hyperthyroidism and ophthalmopathy. Study results and caveats: Progression to ophthalmopathy was predicted a median of 6.5 months early. The majority of expanded thyroid clonotypes above 0.001 also appeared in blood. Ophthalmopathy was separated from stable hyperthyroidism by a 13 V-J model.

This clonotype was seen at least ten times. Antigen specificity is unknown. RNA transcripts served as the template for amplifying TCR beta CDR3 regions. The HTBI primer set was used in a first-round RT-PCR of the TCR CDR3. TCRdb called the multiplex PCR reads again in MiXCR, with one record for every CDR3 protein. The repertoire holds 450,000 to 700,000 distinct CDR3 sequences, with 46% as singletons. From germline, CDR1 is LNHNV and CDR2 YYDKDF (reference sequence). V was cut by 5 bases and J by 0 bases, with 13 bases left in between. The length of the CDR3 is 15 residues. It was uncontrolled infection, other autoimmune disease, pregnancy or lactation that excluded patients.

J is TRBJ1-1 and V is TRBV15; D gene unclear. The sequenced sample consisted of peripheral blood or thyroid tissue (not recorded which). This receptor was taken from an adult woman with Graves' disease, either hyperthyroidism or ophthalmopathy (not recorded which). CDR3 bases: TGTGCCACCAGCGCGGAGAAGCACATGAACACTGAAGCTTTCTTT. Translating gives CATSAEKHMNTEAFF.